A single TCR beta chain is shown here with its context. Its antigen is currently unknown. This sample is drawn from a study of cytomegalovirus exposure and HLA in healthy donors. Points from the study as a whole: Only CMV serostatus was available as immune exposure information.

Primers included in the PCR were 60 Vbeta and 13 Jbeta primers. The assay was immunoSEQ multiplex PCR, and TCRdb's table has in-frame clones only and misses some. Here the sample spans about 180,000 clones, over 70% being singletons. The CDR3 loop spans 16 amino acids. Germline CDR1 LGHNA, CDR2 YSLEER. Trimming stripped 0 bases from V and 1 base from J, with 7 bases between. V is TRBV4-3 and J is TRBJ2-6; weak D call: TRBD1 (6 bases). The sequenced material came from PBMCs. The receptor's source is a middle-aged man in good health and CMV-seronegative. The CDR3 DNA reads as TGCGCCAGCAGCCAAGAACAGGGATCTGGGGCCAACGTCCTGACTTTC. Its protein product is CASSQEQGSGANVLTF.